One sample yielded the 11 T cell receptor beta chains listed below, sequenced in a study of T cell responses to AZD1222 COVID-19 vaccine. Sequenced by immunoSEQ multiplex PCR; TCRdb stores in-frame clones only, minus some. The sample has 130,000 or so clones; 90% are singletons. The sequences come from peripheral blood, collected on day 0 of AZD1222 vaccination. The receptors were gathered from an adult in good health.

This clone has just one count. V is TRBV4-2 and J is TRBJ2-7; D is undetermined. V was cut by 0 bases and J by 3 bases, with 6 bases left in between. This CDR3 contains 13 residues. CDR1 is LGHNA and CDR2 is YNFKEQ in the germline V gene. The CDR3: CASSQDRRYEQYF. The CDR3 region has the DNA TGTGCCAGCAGCCAAGATCGGCGCTACGAGCAGTACTTC.

This chain connects TRBV15 to TRBJ1-5, with D perhaps matching TRBD1 (6 bases). Germline V gives CDR1 LNHNV, CDR2 YYDKDF (reference sequence). The V gene lost 1 base and the J gene lost 0 bases, with 16 bases spanning the gap. The CDR3 runs 18 residues. For the CDR3, the DNA is TGTGCCACCAGCAGAGCACAGGGAGGGTGGTATAGCAATCAGCCCCAGCATTTT. It codes for CATSRAQGGWYSNQPQHF. Filled out from reference TRBV15 and TRBJ1-5, the complete variable domain reads DAMVIQNPRYQVTQFGKPVTLSCSQTLNHNVMYWYQQKSSQAPKLLFHYYDKDFNNEADTPDNFQSRRPNTSFCFLDIRSPGLGDTAMYLCATSRAQGGWYSNQPQHFGDGTRLSIL.

The chain couples TRBV10-3 to TRBJ2-2; perhaps TRBD2 as D (5 bases). V was clipped by 6 bases and J by 1 base, with 9 bases between them. This CDR3 spans 14 amino acids. CDR1 is ENHRY and CDR2 is SYGVKD in the germline V gene. For the CDR3, the DNA is TGTGCCATCAGGGGAGAGTTGAACACCGGGGAGCTGTTTTTT. This codes for CAIRGELNTGELFF.

The V call is TRBV7-9, the J call TRBJ1-2; tentative D call: TRBD1 (6 bases). The CDR3 sequence is 15 residues long. Germline V CDR1 and CDR2: SEHNR, FQNEAQ (reference sequence). Trimming left V 8 bases short and J 4 bases short, with 20 bases between. The CDR3 region is CASRGPGRLTYGYTF. CDR3 nucleotides: TGTGCCAGCCGGGGGCCCGGGCGCCTTACCTATGGCTACACCTTC. The entire variable domain, with the rest obtained from reference TRBV7-9 and TRBJ1-2, is as follows: DTGVSQNPRHKITKRGQNVTFRCDPISEHNRLYWYRQTLGQGPEFLTYFQNEAQLEKSRLLSDRFSAERPKGSFSTLEIQRTEQGDSAMYLCASRGPGRLTYGYTFGSGTRLTVV.

The chain carries TRBV12-3 or TRBV12-4 and TRBJ2-7; tentatively, D is TRBD1 or TRBD2 (6 bases each). The length of the CDR3 is 13 residues. V lost 7 bases and J 8 bases, leaving 18 bases between the germline ends. CDR3 sequence: CASTPRQGRKQYF. CDR3 DNA sequence: TGTGCCAGCACCCCCCGTCAGGGGAGGAAGCAGTACTTC.

The gene calls are TRBV4-3 and TRBJ2-2; a possible D gene is TRBD2 (6 bases). CDR1 and CDR2 from the germline V gene are LGHNA and YSLEER. CDR3 length: 15 residues. V gave up 2 bases and J gave up 4 bases, with 11 bases separating them. The CDR3 DNA follows: TGCGCCAGCAGCCAACGGATCGGGGGCACCGGGGAGCTGTTTTTT. It codes for CASSQRIGGTGELFF.

The rearrangement uses TRBV6-5 and TRBJ2-7; 8 bases are shared with TRBD1. CDR3 size: 16 residues. The junction had 10 bases not matched to a gene; V was cut back by 2 bases and J by 4 bases. Germline V gene data show CDR1 as MNHEY and CDR2 as SVGAGI. The CDR3 protein is CASSYKGQGALYEQYF. CDR3 coding DNA: TGTGCCAGCAGTTACAAAGGTCAGGGGGCTCTATACGAGCAGTACTTC.

CDR3 coding DNA: TGTGCCAGCAGTTATTTCCGCTACGAGCAGTACTTC. As protein: CASSYFRYEQYF. The chain uses TRBV6-2 or TRBV6-3 and TRBJ2-7; D remains unclear. Germline V gene lookup returns CDR1 MNHEY and CDR2 SVGEGT. Trimming removed 3 bases from V and 3 bases from J, with 6 bases in between. The CDR3 totals 12 residues.

V usage is TRBV6-5 and J usage is TRBJ1-5, with D possibly TRBD1 on 5 matching bases. This CDR3 has 12 residues. Per germline, CDR1 MNHEY and CDR2 SVGAGI. V lost 7 bases to trimming and J lost 7 bases, with 11 bases between them. In nucleotides, the CDR3 is TGTGCCAGCATGGCGAGGGGACAGCCCCAGCATTTT. It specifies CASMARGQPQHF.

V gene TRBV6-2 or TRBV6-3 combines with J gene TRBJ2-5, with 10 bases aligning to TRBD2. Germline V gene lookup returns CDR1 MNHEY and CDR2 SVGEGT. Trimming removed 4 bases from V and 3 bases from J; junction bases left unmatched: 8. The CDR3 is made up of 16 amino acids. This CDR3 reads CASSFERGGLKETQYF. DNA for the CDR3: TGTGCCAGCAGTTTCGAGCGGGGGGGCCTGAAAGAGACCCAGTACTTC.

The CDR3 here is CATSDTRQGVHYEQYF. The CDR3 nucleotides are TGTGCCACCAGTGATACAAGACAGGGGGTCCACTACGAGCAGTACTTC. The chain uses TRBV24-1 and TRBJ2-7; 9 bases are a match to TRBD1. The CDR3 runs to 16 residues. With V trimmed by 3 bases and J by 3 bases, 8 bases remained unmatched. Germline-derived CDR1 and CDR2 are KGHDR and SFDVKD.